These 2 T cell receptor beta chains share one sample of origin, sequenced in a study of response to subunit inactivated influenza vaccine. TCRdb ran MiXCR on the RT-PCR reads and lists one entry per CDR3 protein. The table records about 520,000 distinct CDR3 sequences, 11% of them present only once. The specimen comprised PBMCs from blood, sampled roughly 45 days after vaccination. These TCRs come from a man aged 45-65 years who received an inactivated influenza vaccine.

This clonotype was detected ten times or more. This chain connects TRBV24-1 to TRBJ2-1, with 11 bases identical to TRBD2. V lost 7 bases, J lost 10 bases, and 5 bases stayed unmatched. The CDR3 is 13 amino acids. Per the germline V gene, CDR1 is KGHDR and CDR2 is SFDVKD. This CDR3 is CATRMTSGTEQFF. The CDR3 bases are TGTGCCACCAGAATGACTAGCGGGACCGAGCAGTTCTTC.

A few counts support this clonotype. The rearrangement uses TRBV19 and TRBJ1-5; 10 bases are a match to TRBD1. The CDR3 spans 15 residues. Germline CDR1 and CDR2: LNHDA and SQIVND (reference sequence). Trimming removed 10 bases from V and 0 bases from J; junction bases left unmatched: 6. The CDR3 here is CATSRDRGSNQPQHF. The DNA for the CDR3 is TGTGCCACGTCCCGGGACAGGGGTAGCAATCAGCCCCAGCATTTT.